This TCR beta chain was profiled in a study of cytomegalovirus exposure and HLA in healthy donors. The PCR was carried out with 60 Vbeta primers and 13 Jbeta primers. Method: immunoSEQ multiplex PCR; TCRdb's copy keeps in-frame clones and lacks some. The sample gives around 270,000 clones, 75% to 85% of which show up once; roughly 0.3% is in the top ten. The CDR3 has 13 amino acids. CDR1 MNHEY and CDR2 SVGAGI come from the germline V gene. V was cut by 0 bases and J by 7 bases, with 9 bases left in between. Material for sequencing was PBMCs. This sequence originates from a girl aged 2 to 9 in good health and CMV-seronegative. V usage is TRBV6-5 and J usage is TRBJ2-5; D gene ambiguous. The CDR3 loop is CASSYSRPGTQYF. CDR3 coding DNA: TGTGCCAGCAGTTACTCTCGGCCGGGGACCCAGTACTTC.